One sample yielded the 30 T cell receptor beta chains listed below, sequenced in a study of T cells in Graves' hyperthyroidism and ophthalmopathy. There were TCR beta CDR3 regions amplified from RNA transcripts. The primer set for the first-round RT-PCR of the TCR CDR3 was HTBI. MiXCR, applied by TCRdb to the multiplex PCR reads, yields one record per CDR3 protein. The data show roughly 250,000 distinct CDR3 sequences, approximately 15% seen once. Sequencing was carried out using blood. These receptors were collected from a woman aged 40-49 years with Graves' hyperthyroidism that later progressed to Graves' ophthalmopathy.

This chain uses TRBV9 with TRBJ2-3; D tentatively fits TRBD1 or TRBD2 (5 bases each). Germline values: CDR1 SGDLS, CDR2 YYNGEE. Trimming removed 3 bases at V and 1 base at J, with 12 bases between. This CDR3 region has 15 residues. The CDR3 sequence is CASSAGTHRTDTQYF. In DNA, the CDR3 is TGTGCCAGCAGCGCCGGGACGCATCGCACAGATACGCAGTATTTT.

For this clonotype: This may be a read error: a much more frequent sequence differs by one nucleotide. The rearrangement links TRBV10-3 to TRBJ1-5, with D possibly matching TRBD1 (5 bases). This CDR3 contains 13 residues. CDR1 is ENHRY and CDR2 is SYGVKD in the germline V gene. Trimming shortened V by 4 bases and J by 8 bases, and 12 bases separated the two germline ends. CDR3 sequence reads: CAISGQPEEPQHF. The CDR3 DNA reads as TGTGCCATCAGTGGACAGCCCGAGGAGCCCCAGCATTTT.

This clonotype occurred many times. The V call is TRBV11-2, the J call TRBJ1-2; D uncertain. V was cut by 3 bases and J by 6 bases, with 14 bases left in between. The germline gives CDR1 SGHAT, CDR2 FQNNGV. This CDR3 spans 14 amino acids. CDR3 region: CASSFGGLGNGYTF. The CDR3 DNA is TGTGCCAGCAGCTTCGGCGGGCTGGGGAATGGCTACACCTTC.

Many counts were recorded for this clonotype. The chain uses TRBV30 and TRBJ2-7; D possibly corresponds to TRBD2 (5 bases). V was clipped by 2 bases and J by 5 bases, with 13 bases between them. This CDR3 comprises 13 residues. The germline CDR1 and CDR2 sequences are GTSNPN and SVGIG (reference sequence). CDR3 coding DNA: TGTGCCTGGAGTAAAGGGTGGGGAGACGAGCAGTACTTC. Amino acid sequence: CAWSKGWGDEQYF.

This clonotype came up many times. V gene TRBV11-2 combines with J gene TRBJ2-1; D ambiguous. Trimming shortened V by 0 bases and J by 10 bases, and 13 bases separated the two germline ends. This CDR3 has 14 residues. CDR1 is SGHAT, CDR2 FQNNGV, per germline. In DNA, the CDR3 is TGTGCCAGCAGCTTAGACGTTCAGGTCCGCGAGCAGTTCTTC. It encodes CASSLDVQVREQFF.

This clonotype showed up many times. V usage is TRBV27 and J usage is TRBJ2-5; D not resolved. The CDR3 length is 15 residues. Germline V gives CDR1 MNHEY, CDR2 SMNVEV (reference sequence). V lost 4 bases and J 5 bases, leaving 17 bases between the germline ends. This CDR3 is CASSSLGLQGETQYF. The CDR3 DNA is TGTGCCAGCAGTTCTTTGGGCTTACAAGGGGAGACCCAGTACTTC.

Note on this clonotype: Given a much more abundant clone one base away, this may be a read error. No conserved phenylalanine or tryptophan ends this CDR3, so it is likely a read error. This sequence joins TRBV10-2 and TRBJ2-1; 10 positions agree with TRBD1. Trimming took 10 bases from V and 3 from J; bases not matched to a gene: 9. The CDR3 extends over 15 amino acids. Germline CDR1 WSHSY, CDR2 SAAADI. CDR3 bases: TGCGCCACCAAAGAGACAGGGGGCGGCTACAATGAGCAGTTCGTC. It yields the protein CATKETGGGYNEQFV.

This clonotype was found many times. The chain has TRBV10-3 and TRBJ1-4; the D gene is possibly TRBD1 (5 bases). This CDR3 spans 14 amino acids. Germline CDR1 ENHRY, CDR2 SYGVKD. The ends were cut back, 3 bases at V and 7 bases at J, with 12 bases in the middle. The CDR3 nucleotides read TGTGCCATCAGTGAAGGGGAGGGAGGTGAAAAACTGTTTTTT. As protein: CAISEGEGGEKLFF.

The chain uses TRBV4-1 and TRBJ2-3, with TRBD2 identical over 8 bases. Germline-derived CDR1 and CDR2 are MGHRA and YSYEKL. The J segment lost 5 bases and the V segment lost 5 bases, leaving 15 bases of the junction unmatched. The CDR3 runs to 17 residues. The CDR3 nucleotides are TGCGCCAGCAGCTCCAGTAAGGTAGCGGGACTGGGAGATACGCAGTATTTT. It specifies CASSSSKVAGLGDTQYF.

This clonotype was counted ten times or more. The chain couples TRBV10-3 to TRBJ2-1, with 10 bases lining up with TRBD1. The CDR3 consists of 16 residues. Losses at the gene ends were 2 bases for V and 5 bases for J; bases not matched to a gene: 6. Germline lookup yields CDR1 ENHRY and CDR2 SYGVKD. CDR3: CAISEPGQGTHNEQFF. Written as DNA, the CDR3 is TGTGCCATCAGTGAGCCGGGACAGGGGACCCACAATGAGCAGTTCTTC.

This clonotype was recorded at least ten times. V usage is TRBV5-1 and J usage is TRBJ2-7; 9 bases fit TRBD2. The CDR3 runs to 15 residues. Germline assignment: CDR1 SGHRS and CDR2 YFSETQ. V gave up 1 base and J gave up 3 bases; unmatched junction bases: 5. The CDR3 DNA reads as TGCGCCAGCAGCTTGTTTCTAGCGGGGTACTACGAGCAGTACTTC. Protein: CASSLFLAGYYEQYF.

This clonotype was observed at least ten times. The chain employs TRBV20-1 and TRBJ2-4; D call uncertain. The V gene's germline CDR1 is DFQATT and CDR2 SNEGSKA (reference sequence). This CDR3 spans 19 amino acids. With 0 bases removed from V and 0 bases from J, the gap between germline ends came to 21 bases. In nucleotides, the CDR3 is TGCAGTGCTAGAGATTTAGAGTATGAACCCCCACTAGCCAAAAACATTCAGTACTTC. This sequence encodes CSARDLEYEPPLAKNIQYF.

This clonotype was detected many times. The gene calls are TRBV13 and TRBJ2-7; D gene ambiguous. This CDR3 has 13 amino acids. The V gene's germline CDR1 is PRHDT and CDR2 FYEKMQ (reference sequence). V was clipped by 5 bases and J by 6 bases, with 14 bases between them. CDR3 DNA: TGTGCCAGCAGCCCCCCCGTGAGGACCGAGCAGTACTTC. Its translation: CASSPPVRTEQYF.

As regards this clonotype: Its ends do not fully match the called genes, so a read error is possible. The chain joins TRBV11-2 to TRBJ2-1, with 9 bases aligning to TRBD1. The CDR3 spans 13 residues. Germline V CDR1 and CDR2: SGHAT, FQNNGV. The CDR3 loop is CASSRTGVNEQFF. The CDR3 coding sequence is TGCGCCAGCAGTAGGACAGGGGTCAATGAGCAGTTCTTC.

This sequence joins TRBV3-1 and TRBJ1-5, with 8 bases identical to TRBD1. This CDR3 spans 15 amino acids. Germline assignment: CDR1 LGHDT and CDR2 YNNKEL (reference sequence). The V gene end was trimmed by 4 bases and the J gene end by 3 bases; junction bases not matched to a gene: 5. CDR3 in amino acids: CASSLRTGLNQPQHF. The CDR3 nucleotides read TGTGCCAGCAGCCTCCGGACAGGGCTCAATCAGCCCCAGCATTTT. The variable domain in full, with the rest retrieved from reference TRBV3-1 and TRBJ1-5, is DTAVSQTPKYLVTQMGNDKSIKCEQNLGHDTMYWYKQDSKKFLKIMFSYNNKELIINETVPNRFSPKSPDKAHLNLHINSLELGDSAVYFCASSLRTGLNQPQHFGDGTRLSIL.

The gene calls are TRBV7-8 and TRBJ2-1; 15 positions agree with TRBD2. V dropped 5 bases and J dropped 8; count of bases not matched to a gene: 13. Germline-derived CDR1 and CDR2 are SGHVS and FQNEAQ. The CDR3 totals 18 residues. CDR3 residues: CASSPIPGLAGGEDEQFF. The CDR3 coding sequence is TGTGCCAGCAGCCCGATCCCAGGACTAGCGGGAGGGGAGGATGAGCAGTTCTTC.

The V gene is TRBV6-1, the J gene TRBJ2-7, with 10 nucleotides matching TRBD1. Germline V gene data show CDR1 as MNHNS and CDR2 as SASEGT. V dropped 7 bases and J dropped 4; count of bases not matched to a gene: 7. This CDR3 is built from 14 residues. CDR3 residues: CASIPRDRGYEQYF. CDR3 coding DNA: TGTGCCAGCATCCCGAGGGACAGGGGTTACGAGCAGTACTTC.

This clonotype was counted ten times or more. J is TRBJ1-1 and V is TRBV6-1; D is possibly TRBD1 (5 bases). CDR1 and CDR2 (germline): MNHNS, SASEGT. The ends were cut back, 7 bases at V and 6 bases at J, with 15 bases in the middle. This CDR3 is built from 13 residues. CDR3 sequence (DNA): TGTGCCAGCACGGAAGGGGCTACCCCTGAAGCTTTCTTT. This encodes CASTEGATPEAFF.

This clonotype was recorded many times. The V gene is TRBV27, the J gene TRBJ2-1, with 10 bases that match TRBD2. This CDR3 is built from 19 residues. The junction had 17 bases not matched to a gene; V was cut back by 5 bases and J by 4 bases. Germline V CDR1 and CDR2: MNHEY, SMNVEV (reference sequence). The CDR3 sequence is CASSPKLKRTSGVYNEQFF. CDR3 nucleotide sequence: TGTGCCAGCAGTCCCAAGCTTAAGAGGACTAGCGGAGTTTACAATGAGCAGTTCTTC.

This rearrangement joins TRBV4-1 to TRBJ2-4; 8 bases are a match to TRBD2. Germline CDR1 is MGHRA and CDR2 is YSYEKL. The CDR3 length is 17 residues. J was trimmed by 1 base and V by 4 bases; bases with no gene match: 9. CDR3 coding DNA: TGCGCCAGCAGCCCCCTTCCAGCGGGAGTGGCCAAAAACATTCAGTACTTC. Residues: CASSPLPAGVAKNIQYF.

This clonotype was picked up a small number of times. The rearrangement joins TRBV3-1 to TRBJ2-3; D perhaps matches TRBD2 (5 bases). This CDR3 has 15 amino acids. Trimming took 2 bases from V and 2 from J, leaving 11 bases between them. The V gene's germline CDR1 is LGHDT and CDR2 YNNKEL (reference sequence). Here the CDR3 DNA reads TGTGCCAGCAGCCAAAATCTAGCCTTCACAGATACGCAGTATTTT. It is translated as CASSQNLAFTDTQYF.

The sample holds a few counts of this clonotype. V usage is TRBV5-6 and J usage is TRBJ2-1; D is unresolved. Looked up from germline, CDR1 is SGHDT and CDR2 is YYEEEE. The CDR3 sequence is 11 residues long. Trimming left V 3 bases short and J 9 bases short, with 7 bases between. CDR3 sequence (DNA): TGTGCCAGCAGCTCAATACGTGAGCAGTTCTTC. The encoded protein is CASSSIREQFF.

This clonotype has ten or more counts. The gene calls are TRBV7-9 and TRBJ1-2, with D unclear. The CDR3 has 14 residues. The ends were cut back, 2 bases at V and 4 bases at J, with 11 bases in the middle. The germline V gene has CDR1 SEHNR and CDR2 FQNEAQ (reference sequence). CDR3 nucleotide sequence: TGTGCCAGCAGCTTAAGTTTAGCCAGCTATGGCTACACCTTC. The encoded protein is CASSLSLASYGYTF. Filled out from reference TRBV7-9 and TRBJ1-2, the complete variable domain reads DTGVSQNPRHKITKRGQNVTFRCDPISEHNRLYWYRQTLGQGPEFLTYFQNEAQLEKSRLLSDRFSAERPKGSFSTLEIQRTEQGDSAMYLCASSLSLASYGYTFGSGTRLTVV.

This clonotype was counted at least ten times. The chain links TRBV30 to TRBJ2-1; tentative D call: TRBD2 (6 bases). Per the germline V gene, CDR1 is GTSNPN and CDR2 is SVGIG (reference sequence). Trimming left V 3 bases short and J 1 base short, with 10 bases between. The CDR3 covers 14 residues. The CDR3 region is CAWRAGFSYNEQFF. For the CDR3, the DNA is TGTGCCTGGAGGGCGGGATTTTCCTACAATGAGCAGTTCTTC.

This clonotype was counted at least ten times. The genes are TRBV28 and TRBJ2-3, with TRBD2 identical over 12 bases. Germline CDR1 reads MDHEN; CDR2 reads SYDVKM. The junction had 14 bases not matched to a gene; V was cut back by 3 bases and J by 4 bases. This CDR3 contains 19 residues. The CDR3 bases are TGTGCCAGCAGTTTGAGCCAGATTACGACTAGCGGGAGACCAGATACGCAGTATTTT. This sequence encodes CASSLSQITTSGRPDTQYF.

The rearrangement uses TRBV19 and TRBJ2-5, with 12 bases matching TRBD2. CDR3 size: 15 residues. V lost 3 bases, J lost 3 bases, and 2 bases stayed unmatched. Germline V lookup: CDR1 LNHDA, CDR2 SQIVND (reference sequence). CDR3 sequence reads: CASSIRLAGEETQYF. The CDR3 coding sequence is TGTGCCAGTAGTATCCGACTAGCGGGAGAAGAGACCCAGTACTTC.

This clonotype was seen at least ten times. This chain uses TRBV5-1 with TRBJ2-5; D may match TRBD1 or TRBD2 (5 bases each). The CDR3 runs to 15 residues. V was shortened by 2 bases and J by 5 bases, with 16 bases between the two germline ends. The germline gives CDR1 SGHRS, CDR2 YFSETQ. In DNA, the CDR3 is TGCGCCAGCAGCTTCACAGGCGGGCCAATGGAGACCCAGTACTTC. Translation: CASSFTGGPMETQYF.

In the case of this clonotype: A read error may explain this, as a much larger clone is one base away. This chain connects TRBV6-1 to TRBJ2-1, with 9 bases that match TRBD2. The CDR3 contains 19 residues. V was pared by 5 bases and J by 2 bases, with 16 bases of the junction left unmatched. CDR1 is MNHNS and CDR2 is SASEGT in the germline V gene. The CDR3 loop reads CASSIGSGSDMSPYNEQFF. CDR3 sequence (DNA): TGTGCCAGCAGTATTGGTAGCGGGAGCGACATGAGCCCCTACAATGAGCAGTTCTTC.

The chain is built from TRBV11-2 and TRBJ1-6; D may be TRBD1 (5 bases). Germline CDR1 SGHAT, CDR2 FQNNGV. V was shortened by 5 bases and J by 8 bases, with 16 bases between the two germline ends. The CDR3 has 15 residues. The CDR3 loop reads CASSASPLGDSPLHF. CDR3 nucleotides: TGTGCCAGCAGCGCCTCTCCTTTGGGGGATTCACCCCTCCACTTT.

This clonotype was picked up many times. The chain has TRBV7-8 and TRBJ2-1, with TRBD2 matching over 13 bases. The V gene end was trimmed by 8 bases and the J gene end by 6 bases; junction bases not matched to a gene: 28. The germline CDR1 and CDR2 sequences are SGHVS and FQNEAQ. The CDR3 loop spans 22 amino acids. CDR3 in amino acids: CASRSLKVVHRTSGRSRNEQFF. For the CDR3, the DNA is TGTGCCAGCCGCAGCTTAAAAGTTGTCCACCGGACTAGCGGGAGAAGTCGCAATGAGCAGTTCTTC.